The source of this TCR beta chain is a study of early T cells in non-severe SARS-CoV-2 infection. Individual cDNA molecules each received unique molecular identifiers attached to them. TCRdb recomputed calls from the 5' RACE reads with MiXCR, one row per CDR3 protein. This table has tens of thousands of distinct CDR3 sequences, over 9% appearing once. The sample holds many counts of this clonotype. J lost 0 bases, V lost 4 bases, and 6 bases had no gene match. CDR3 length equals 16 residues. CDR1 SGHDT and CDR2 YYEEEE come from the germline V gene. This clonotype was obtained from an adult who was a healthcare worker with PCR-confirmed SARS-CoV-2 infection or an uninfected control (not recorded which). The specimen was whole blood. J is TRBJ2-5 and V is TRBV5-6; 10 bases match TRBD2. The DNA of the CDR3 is TGTGCCAGCAGCCACTGGACTAGCGGATACCAAGAGACCCAGTACTTC. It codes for CASSHWTSGYQETQYF. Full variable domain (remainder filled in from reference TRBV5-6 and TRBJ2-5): DAGVTQSPTHLIKTRGQQVTLRCSPKSGHDTVSWYQQALGQGPQFIFQYYEEEERQRGNFPDRFSGHQFPNYSSELNVNALLLGDSALYLCASSHWTSGYQETQYFGPGTRLLVL.